This T cell receptor (beta chain) was recorded in a study of spatial heterogeneity in lung cancer. CDR3 length: 13 amino acids. Trimming pared 6 bases from V and 7 bases from J, leaving 12 bases between. Germline CDR1 SGHTA, CDR2 FQGNSA. This clonotype was observed at least ten times. What it binds is unknown. TCRdb ran MiXCR on the 5' RACE reads and lists one entry per CDR3 protein. The table shows roughly 6,400 distinct CDR3 sequences, with about 6.7% occurring only once. Findings of the study overall: There was tracking of ubiquitous and regional nonsynonymous mutations by the respective counts of ubiquitous and regional expanded TCRs. How many expanded intratumoral alpha and beta TCRs were present tracked the tumor mutation count, which was a count of nonsynonymous mutations.

Noted time point: sample taken at primary tumor resection. Here the sequenced sample was lung tumor tissue, taken at surgery. This TCR was recovered from a male donor with early-stage non-small cell lung cancer. The rearrangement uses TRBV7-2 and TRBJ1-4; maybe TRBD1 (6 bases). Here the CDR3 reads CASREGGAEKLFF. For the CDR3, the DNA is TGTGCCAGCAGAGAAGGGGGGGCTGAAAAACTGTTTTTT.